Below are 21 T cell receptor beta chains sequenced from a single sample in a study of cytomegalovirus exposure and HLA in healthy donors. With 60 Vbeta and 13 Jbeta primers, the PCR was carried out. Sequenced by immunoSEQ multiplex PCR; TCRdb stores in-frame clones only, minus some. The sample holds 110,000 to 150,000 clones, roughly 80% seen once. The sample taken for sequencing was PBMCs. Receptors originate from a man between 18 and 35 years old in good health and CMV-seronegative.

CDR3 sequence: CASTPGQGGQPQHF. The CDR3 DNA sequence: TGTGCCAGTACCCCGGGACAGGGCGGGCAGCCCCAGCATTTT. The chain recombines TRBV19 with TRBJ1-5, with 9 bases matching TRBD1. The germline gives CDR1 LNHDA, CDR2 SQIVND (reference sequence). This CDR3 region has 14 residues. V was clipped by 7 bases and J by 7 bases; unmatched bases: 8. Full variable domain (rest looked up from reference TRBV19 and TRBJ1-5): DGGITQSPKYLFRKEGQNVTLSCEQNLNHDAMYWYRQDPGQGLRLIYYSQIVNDFQKGDIAEGYSVSREKKESFPLTVTSAQKNPTAFYLCASTPGQGGQPQHFGDGTRLSIL.

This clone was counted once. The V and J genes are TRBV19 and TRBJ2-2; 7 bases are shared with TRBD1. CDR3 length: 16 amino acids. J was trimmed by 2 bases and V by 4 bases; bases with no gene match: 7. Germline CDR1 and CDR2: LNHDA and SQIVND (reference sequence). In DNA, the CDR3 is TGTGCCAGTAGTAAACCGGGACAGACAAACACCGGGGAGCTGTTTTTT. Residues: CASSKPGQTNTGELFF.

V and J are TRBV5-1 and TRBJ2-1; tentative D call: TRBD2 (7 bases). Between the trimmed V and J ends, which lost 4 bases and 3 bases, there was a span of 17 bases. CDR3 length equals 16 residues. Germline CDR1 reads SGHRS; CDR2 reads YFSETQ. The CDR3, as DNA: TGCGCCAGCAGCGGCCTACAGGGAGGGGTCTACAATGAGCAGTTCTTC. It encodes CASSGLQGGVYNEQFF. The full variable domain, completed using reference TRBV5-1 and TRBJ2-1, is KAGVTQTPRYLIKTRGQQVTLSCSPISGHRSVSWYQQTPGQGLQFLFEYFSETQRNKGNFPGRFSGRQFSNSRSEMNVSTLELGDSALYLCASSGLQGGVYNEQFFGPGTRLTVL.

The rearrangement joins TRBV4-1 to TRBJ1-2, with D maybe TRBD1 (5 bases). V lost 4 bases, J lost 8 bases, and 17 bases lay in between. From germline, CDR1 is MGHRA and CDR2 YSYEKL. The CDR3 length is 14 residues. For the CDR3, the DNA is TGCGCCAGCAGCCGAACACCGGGCGGGGGAGGCTACACCTTC. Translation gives CASSRTPGGGGYTF.

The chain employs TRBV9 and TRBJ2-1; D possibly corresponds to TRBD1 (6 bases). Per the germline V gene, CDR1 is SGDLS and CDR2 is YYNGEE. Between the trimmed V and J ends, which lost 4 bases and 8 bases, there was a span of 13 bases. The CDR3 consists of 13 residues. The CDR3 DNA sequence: TGTGCCAGCAGCCTAGATTCAGGGGATGAGCAGTTCTTC. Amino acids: CASSLDSGDEQFF.

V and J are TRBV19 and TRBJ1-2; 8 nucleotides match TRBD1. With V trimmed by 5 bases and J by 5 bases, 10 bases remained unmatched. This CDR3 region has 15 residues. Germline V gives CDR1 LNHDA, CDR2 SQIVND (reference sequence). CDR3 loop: CASSYTGTGGYGYTF. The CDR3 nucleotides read TGTGCCAGTAGTTATACCGGGACAGGTGGATATGGCTACACCTTC.

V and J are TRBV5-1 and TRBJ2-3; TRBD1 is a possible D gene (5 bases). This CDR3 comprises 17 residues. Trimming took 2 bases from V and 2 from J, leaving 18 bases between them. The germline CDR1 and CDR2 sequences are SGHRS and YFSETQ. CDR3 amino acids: CASSFRTGTASTDTQYF. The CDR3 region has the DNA TGCGCCAGCAGCTTCCGAACAGGTACAGCATCCACAGATACGCAGTATTTT.

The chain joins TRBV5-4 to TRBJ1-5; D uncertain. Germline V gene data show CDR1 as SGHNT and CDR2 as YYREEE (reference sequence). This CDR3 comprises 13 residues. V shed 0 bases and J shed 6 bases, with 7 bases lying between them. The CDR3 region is CASSLDEGQPQHF. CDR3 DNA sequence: TGTGCCAGCAGCTTGGACGAGGGTCAGCCCCAGCATTTT. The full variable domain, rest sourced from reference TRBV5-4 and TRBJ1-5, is ETGVTQSPTHLIKTRGQQVTLRCSSQSGHNTVSWYQQALGQGPQFIFQYYREEENGRGNFPPRFSGLQFPNYSSELNVNALELDDSALYLCASSLDEGQPQHFGDGTRLSIL.

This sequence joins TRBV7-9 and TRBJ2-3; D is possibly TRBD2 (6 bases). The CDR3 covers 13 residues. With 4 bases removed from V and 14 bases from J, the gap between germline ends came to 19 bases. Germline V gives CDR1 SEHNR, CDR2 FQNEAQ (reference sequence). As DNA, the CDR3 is TGTGCCAGCAGCTCCCCGGAGGGCCAGAGTCGGTATTTT. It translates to CASSSPEGQSRYF.

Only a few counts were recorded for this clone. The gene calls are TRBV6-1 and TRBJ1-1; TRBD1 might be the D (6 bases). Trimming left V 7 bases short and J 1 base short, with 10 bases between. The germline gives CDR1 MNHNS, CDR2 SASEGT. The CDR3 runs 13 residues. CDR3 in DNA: TGTGCCAGCATGAGGACAGCGAACACTGAAGCTTTCTTT. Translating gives CASMRTANTEAFF.

CDR3 bases: TGTGCCAGCAGCTTAGAATCCAGGGTCGGCACAGATACGCAGTATTTT. It is translated as CASSLESRVGTDTQYF. The chain has TRBV7-6 and TRBJ2-3, with a possible D match to TRBD1 (5 bases). Germline CDR1 reads SGHVS; CDR2 reads FNYEAQ. The V and J ends lost 1 base and 1 base respectively, with 12 bases between them. This CDR3 is built from 16 residues.

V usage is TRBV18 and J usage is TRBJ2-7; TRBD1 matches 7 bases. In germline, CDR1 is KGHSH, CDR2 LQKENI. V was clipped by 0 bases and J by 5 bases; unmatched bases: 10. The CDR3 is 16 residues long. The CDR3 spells CASSPPKGGQGDEQYF. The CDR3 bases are TGTGCCAGCTCACCACCGAAAGGGGGCCAAGGGGACGAGCAGTACTTC.

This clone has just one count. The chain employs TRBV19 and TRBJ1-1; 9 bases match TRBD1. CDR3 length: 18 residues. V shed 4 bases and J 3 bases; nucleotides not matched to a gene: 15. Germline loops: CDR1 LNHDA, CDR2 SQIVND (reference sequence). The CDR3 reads CASSRLTTGGRSYTEAFF. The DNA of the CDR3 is TGTGCCAGTAGTAGACTAACGACAGGGGGTCGTTCCTACACTGAAGCTTTCTTT. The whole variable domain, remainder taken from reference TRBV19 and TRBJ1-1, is DGGITQSPKYLFRKEGQNVTLSCEQNLNHDAMYWYRQDPGQGLRLIYYSQIVNDFQKGDIAEGYSVSREKKESFPLTVTSAQKNPTAFYLCASSRLTTGGRSYTEAFFGQGTRLTVV.

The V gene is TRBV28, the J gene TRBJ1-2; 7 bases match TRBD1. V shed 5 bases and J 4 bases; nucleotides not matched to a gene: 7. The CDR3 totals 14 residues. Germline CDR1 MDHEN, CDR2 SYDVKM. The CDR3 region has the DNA TGTGCCAGCAGTCTAGGACAGGCCCCCTATGGCTACACCTTC. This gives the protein CASSLGQAPYGYTF.

As DNA, the CDR3 is TGTGCCAGCAGCTCGGGACAGGGGATCTCCTACGAGCAGTACTTC. It encodes CASSSGQGISYEQYF. The chain is built from TRBV9 and TRBJ2-7; TRBD1 agrees at 10 bases. Per the germline V gene, CDR1 is SGDLS and CDR2 is YYNGEE. With 4 bases clipped from V and 0 bases from J, the junction kept 4 bases outside the gene matches. The CDR3 consists of 15 residues.

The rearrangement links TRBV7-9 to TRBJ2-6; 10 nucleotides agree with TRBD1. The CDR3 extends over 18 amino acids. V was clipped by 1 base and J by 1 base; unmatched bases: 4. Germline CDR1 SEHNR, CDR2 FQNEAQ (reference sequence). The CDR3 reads CASSLGGQGLSGANVLTF. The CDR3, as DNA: TGTGCCAGCAGCTTAGGGGGACAGGGGTTATCTGGGGCCAACGTCCTGACTTTC.

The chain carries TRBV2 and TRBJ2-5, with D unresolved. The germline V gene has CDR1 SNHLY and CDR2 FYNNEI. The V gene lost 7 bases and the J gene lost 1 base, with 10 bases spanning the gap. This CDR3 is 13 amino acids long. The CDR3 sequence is CASNQYIQETQYF. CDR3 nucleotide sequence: TGTGCCAGCAACCAGTACATCCAAGAGACCCAGTACTTC.

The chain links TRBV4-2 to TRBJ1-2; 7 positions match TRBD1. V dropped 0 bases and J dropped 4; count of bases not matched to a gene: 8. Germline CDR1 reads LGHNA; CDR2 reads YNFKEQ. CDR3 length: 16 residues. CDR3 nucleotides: TGTGCCAGCAGCCAAGACTCCCTAGGGGGCGTCTATGGCTACACCTTC. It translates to CASSQDSLGGVYGYTF.

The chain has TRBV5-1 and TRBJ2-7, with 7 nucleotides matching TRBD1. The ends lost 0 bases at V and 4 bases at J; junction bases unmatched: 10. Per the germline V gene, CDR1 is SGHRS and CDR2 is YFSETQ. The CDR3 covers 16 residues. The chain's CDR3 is CASSLAGTVLRYEQYF. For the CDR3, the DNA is TGCGCCAGCAGCTTGGCGGGGACAGTCCTCCGGTACGAGCAGTACTTC.

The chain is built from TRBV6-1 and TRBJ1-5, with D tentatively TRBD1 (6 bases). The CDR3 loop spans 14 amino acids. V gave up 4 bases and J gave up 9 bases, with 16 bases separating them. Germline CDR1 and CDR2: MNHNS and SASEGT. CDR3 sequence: CASSVGGGSGPQHF. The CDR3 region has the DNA TGTGCCAGCAGTGTAGGGGGGGGCTCGGGGCCCCAGCATTTT.

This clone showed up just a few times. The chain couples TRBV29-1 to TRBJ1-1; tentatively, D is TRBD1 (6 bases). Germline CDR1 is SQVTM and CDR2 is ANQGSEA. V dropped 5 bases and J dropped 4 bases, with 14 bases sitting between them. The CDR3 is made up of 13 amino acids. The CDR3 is CSVSRGTVTEAFF. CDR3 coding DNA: TGCAGCGTTTCAAGGGGGACGGTCACTGAAGCTTTCTTT.